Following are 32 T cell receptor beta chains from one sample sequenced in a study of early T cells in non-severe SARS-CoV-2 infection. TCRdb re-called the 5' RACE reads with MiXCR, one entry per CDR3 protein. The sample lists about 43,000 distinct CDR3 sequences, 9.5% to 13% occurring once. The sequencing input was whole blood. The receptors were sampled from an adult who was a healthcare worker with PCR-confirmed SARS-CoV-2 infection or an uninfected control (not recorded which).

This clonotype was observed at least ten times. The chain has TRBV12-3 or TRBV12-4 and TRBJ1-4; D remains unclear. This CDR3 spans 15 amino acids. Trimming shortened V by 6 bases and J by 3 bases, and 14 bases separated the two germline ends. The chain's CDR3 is CASRPTWSPNEKLFF. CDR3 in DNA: TGTGCCAGCAGACCCACCTGGTCTCCTAATGAAAAACTGTTTTTT.

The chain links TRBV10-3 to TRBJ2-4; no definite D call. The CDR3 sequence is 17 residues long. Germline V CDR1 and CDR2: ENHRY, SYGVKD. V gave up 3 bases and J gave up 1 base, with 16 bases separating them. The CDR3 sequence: CAISEDPPFGAKNIQYF. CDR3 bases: TGTGCCATCAGTGAAGACCCTCCCTTTGGGGCCAAAAACATTCAGTACTTC.

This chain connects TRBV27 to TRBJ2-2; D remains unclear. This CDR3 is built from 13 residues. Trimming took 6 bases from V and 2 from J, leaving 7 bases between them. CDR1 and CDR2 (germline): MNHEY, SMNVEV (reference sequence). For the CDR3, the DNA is TGTGCCAGCAGGTCCCTTAACACCGGGGAGCTGTTTTTT. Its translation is CASRSLNTGELFF.

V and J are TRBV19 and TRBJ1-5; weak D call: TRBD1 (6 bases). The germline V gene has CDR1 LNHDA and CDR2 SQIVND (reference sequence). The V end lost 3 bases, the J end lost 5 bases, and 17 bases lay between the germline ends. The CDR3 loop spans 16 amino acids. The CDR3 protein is CASSMASAGEYQPQHF. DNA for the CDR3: TGTGCCAGTAGTATGGCGTCGGCAGGGGAATATCAGCCCCAGCATTTT.

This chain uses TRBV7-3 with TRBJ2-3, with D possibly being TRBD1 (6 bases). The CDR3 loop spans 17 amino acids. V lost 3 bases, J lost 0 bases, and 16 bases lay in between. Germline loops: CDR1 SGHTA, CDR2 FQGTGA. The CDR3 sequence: CASSFGGGITSTDTQYF. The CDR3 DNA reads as TGTGCCAGCAGCTTTGGGGGCGGAATAACTAGCACAGATACGCAGTATTTT.

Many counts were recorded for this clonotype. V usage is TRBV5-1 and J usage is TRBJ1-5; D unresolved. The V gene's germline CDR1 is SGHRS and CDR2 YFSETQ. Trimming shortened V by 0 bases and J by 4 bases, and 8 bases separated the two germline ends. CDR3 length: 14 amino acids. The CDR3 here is CASSLDGRNQPQHF. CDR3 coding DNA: TGCGCCAGCAGCTTGGACGGAAGAAATCAGCCCCAGCATTTT.

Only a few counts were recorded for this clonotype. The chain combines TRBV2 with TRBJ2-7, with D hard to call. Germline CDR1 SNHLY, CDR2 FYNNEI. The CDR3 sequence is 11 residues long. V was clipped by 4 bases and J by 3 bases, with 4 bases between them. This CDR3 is CASSVNYEQYF. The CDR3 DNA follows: TGTGCCAGCAGTGTGAACTACGAGCAGTACTTC. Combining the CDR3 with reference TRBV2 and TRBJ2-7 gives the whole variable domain EPEVTQTPSHQVTQMGQEVILRCVPISNHLYFYWYRQILGQKVEFLVSFYNNEISEKSEIFDDQFSVERPDGSNFTLKIRSTKLEDSAMYFCASSVNYEQYFGPGTRLTVT.

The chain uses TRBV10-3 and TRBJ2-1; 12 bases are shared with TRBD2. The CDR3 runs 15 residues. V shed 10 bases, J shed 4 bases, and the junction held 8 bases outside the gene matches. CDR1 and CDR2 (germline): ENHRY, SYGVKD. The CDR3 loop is CASGASGGVYNEQFF. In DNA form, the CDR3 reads TGTGCCAGTGGGGCTAGCGGGGGGGTTTACAATGAGCAGTTCTTC.

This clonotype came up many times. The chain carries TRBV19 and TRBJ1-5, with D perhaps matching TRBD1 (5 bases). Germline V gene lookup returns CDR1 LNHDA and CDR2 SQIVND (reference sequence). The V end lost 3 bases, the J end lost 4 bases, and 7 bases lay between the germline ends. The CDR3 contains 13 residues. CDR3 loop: CASSMGGNQPQHF. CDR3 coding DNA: TGTGCCAGTAGTATGGGGGGTAATCAGCCCCAGCATTTT.

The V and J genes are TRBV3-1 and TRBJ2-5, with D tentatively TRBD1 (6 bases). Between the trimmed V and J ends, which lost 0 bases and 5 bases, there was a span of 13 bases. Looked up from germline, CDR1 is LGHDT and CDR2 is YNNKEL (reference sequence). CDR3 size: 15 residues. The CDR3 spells CASSQDRKGGETQYF. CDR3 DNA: TGTGCCAGCAGCCAAGATCGGAAAGGGGGTGAGACCCAGTACTTC.

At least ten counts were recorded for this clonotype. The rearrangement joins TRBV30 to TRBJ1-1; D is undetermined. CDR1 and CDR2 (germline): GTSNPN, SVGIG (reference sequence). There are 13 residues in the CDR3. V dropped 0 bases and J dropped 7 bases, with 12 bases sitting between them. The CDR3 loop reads CAWSVHSSGEAFF. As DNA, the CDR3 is TGTGCCTGGAGTGTACACTCCTCCGGTGAAGCTTTCTTT. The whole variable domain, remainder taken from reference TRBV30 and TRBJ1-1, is SQTIHQWPATLVQPVGSPLSLECTVEGTSNPNLYWYRQAAGRGLQLLFYSVGIGQISSEVPQNLSASRPQDRQFILSSKKLLLSDSGFYLCAWSVHSSGEAFFGQGTRLTVV.

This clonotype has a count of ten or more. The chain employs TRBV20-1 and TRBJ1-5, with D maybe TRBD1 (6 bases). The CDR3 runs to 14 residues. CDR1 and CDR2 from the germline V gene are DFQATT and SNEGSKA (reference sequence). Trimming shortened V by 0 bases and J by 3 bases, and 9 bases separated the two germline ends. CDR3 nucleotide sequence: TGCAGTGCTAGAGATCGACAGGTCAATCAGCCCCAGCATTTT. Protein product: CSARDRQVNQPQHF.

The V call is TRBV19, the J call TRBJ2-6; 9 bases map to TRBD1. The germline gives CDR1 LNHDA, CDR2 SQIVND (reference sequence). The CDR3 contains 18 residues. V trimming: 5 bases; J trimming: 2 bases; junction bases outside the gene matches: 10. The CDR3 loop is CASSARGTGSPGANVLTF. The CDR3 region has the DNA TGTGCCAGTAGTGCCCGCGGGACAGGGTCCCCTGGGGCCAACGTCCTGACTTTC.

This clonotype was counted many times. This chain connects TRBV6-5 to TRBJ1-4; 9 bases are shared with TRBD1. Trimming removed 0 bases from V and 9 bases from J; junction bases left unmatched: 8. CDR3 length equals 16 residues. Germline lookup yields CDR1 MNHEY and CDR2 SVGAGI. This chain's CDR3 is CASSYSPDRGRQKLFF. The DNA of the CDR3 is TGTGCCAGCAGTTACTCCCCGGACAGGGGAAGGCAAAAACTGTTTTTT.

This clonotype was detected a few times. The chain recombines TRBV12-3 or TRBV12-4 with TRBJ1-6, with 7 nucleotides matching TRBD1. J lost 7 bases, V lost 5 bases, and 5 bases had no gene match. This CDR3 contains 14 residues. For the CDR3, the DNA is TGTGCCAGCAGTAGACAGGGTGACAATTCACCCCTCCACTTT. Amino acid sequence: CASSRQGDNSPLHF.

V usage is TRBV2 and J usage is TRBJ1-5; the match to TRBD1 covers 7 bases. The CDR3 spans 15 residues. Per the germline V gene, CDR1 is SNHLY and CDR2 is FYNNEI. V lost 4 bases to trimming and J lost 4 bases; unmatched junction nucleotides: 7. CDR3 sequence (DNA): TGTGCCAGCAGTGTAGGGACAGAAAATAATCAGCCCCAGCATTTT. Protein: CASSVGTENNQPQHF.

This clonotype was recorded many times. The CDR3 loop reads CASSPSPADRGTYEQYF. CDR3 nucleotides: TGTGCCAGCAGTCCATCCCCGGCAGACAGGGGCACCTACGAGCAGTACTTC. This chain connects TRBV12-3 or TRBV12-4 to TRBJ2-7; TRBD1 matches at 8 bases. The CDR3 length is 17 residues. The junction had 14 bases not matched to a gene; V was cut back by 5 bases and J by 2 bases.

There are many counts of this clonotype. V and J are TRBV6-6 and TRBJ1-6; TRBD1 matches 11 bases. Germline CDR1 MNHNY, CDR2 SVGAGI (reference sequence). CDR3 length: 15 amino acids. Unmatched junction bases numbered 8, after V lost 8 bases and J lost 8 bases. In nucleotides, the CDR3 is TGTGCCAGCCGAGGTCCGGGACAGGGGGATTCACCCCTCCACTTT. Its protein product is CASRGPGQGDSPLHF.

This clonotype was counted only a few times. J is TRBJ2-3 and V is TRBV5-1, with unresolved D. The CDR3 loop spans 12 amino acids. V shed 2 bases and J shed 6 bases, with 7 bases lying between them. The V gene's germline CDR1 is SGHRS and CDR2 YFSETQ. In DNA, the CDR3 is TGCGCCAGCAGCTTCGACCCGGATACGCAGTATTTT. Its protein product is CASSFDPDTQYF.

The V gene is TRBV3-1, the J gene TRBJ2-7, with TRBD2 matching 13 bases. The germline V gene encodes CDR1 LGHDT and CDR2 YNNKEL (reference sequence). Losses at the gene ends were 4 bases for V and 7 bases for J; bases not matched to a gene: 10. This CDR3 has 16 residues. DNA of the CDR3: TGTGCCAGCAGCCCCTGGACTAGCGGGGGCCCGGGGGAGCAGTACTTC. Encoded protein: CASSPWTSGGPGEQYF.

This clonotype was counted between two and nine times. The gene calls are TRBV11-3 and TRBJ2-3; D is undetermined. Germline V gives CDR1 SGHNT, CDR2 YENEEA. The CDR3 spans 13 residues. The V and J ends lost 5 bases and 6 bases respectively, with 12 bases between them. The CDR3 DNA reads TGTGCCAGCAGCCTTCTCGCCGGGGATACGCAGTATTTT. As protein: CASSLLAGDTQYF. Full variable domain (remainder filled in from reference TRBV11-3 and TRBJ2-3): EAGVVQSPRYKIIEKKQPVAFWCNPISGHNTLYWYLQNLGQGPELLIRYENEEAVDDSQLPKDRFSAERLKGVDSTLKIQPAELGDSAVYLCASSLLAGDTQYFGPGTRLTVL.

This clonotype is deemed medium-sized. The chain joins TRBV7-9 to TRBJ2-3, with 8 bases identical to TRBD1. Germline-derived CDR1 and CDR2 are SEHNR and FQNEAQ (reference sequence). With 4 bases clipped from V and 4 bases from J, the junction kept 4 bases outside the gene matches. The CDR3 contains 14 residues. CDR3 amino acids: CASSYGQGSDTQYF. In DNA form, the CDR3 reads TGTGCCAGCAGCTATGGACAGGGATCAGATACGCAGTATTTT.

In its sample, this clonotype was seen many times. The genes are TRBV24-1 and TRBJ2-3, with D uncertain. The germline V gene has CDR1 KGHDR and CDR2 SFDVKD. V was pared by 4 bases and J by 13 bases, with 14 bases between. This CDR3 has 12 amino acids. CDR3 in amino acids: CATSDNARNKYF. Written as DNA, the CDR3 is TGTGCCACCAGTGACAACGCCCGGAACAAGTATTTT.

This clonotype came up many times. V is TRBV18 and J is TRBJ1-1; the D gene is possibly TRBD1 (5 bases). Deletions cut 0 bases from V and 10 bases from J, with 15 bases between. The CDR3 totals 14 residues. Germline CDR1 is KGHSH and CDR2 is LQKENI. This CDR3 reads CASSPPGQRGRAFF. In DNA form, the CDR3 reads TGTGCCAGCTCACCACCCGGTCAGCGGGGGAGAGCTTTCTTT. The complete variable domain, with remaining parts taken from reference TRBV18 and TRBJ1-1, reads NAGVMQNPRHLVRRRGQEARLRCSPMKGHSHVYWYRQLPEEGLKFMVYLQKENIIDESGMPKERFSAEFPKEGPSILRIQQVVRGDSAAYFCASSPPGQRGRAFFGQGTRLTVV.

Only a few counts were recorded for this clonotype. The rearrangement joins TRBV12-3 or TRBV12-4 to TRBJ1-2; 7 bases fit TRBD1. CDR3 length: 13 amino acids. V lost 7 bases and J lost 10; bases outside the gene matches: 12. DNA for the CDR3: TGTGCCAGCAAAACCCTGTGGGACAGCCACTACACCTTC. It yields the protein CASKTLWDSHYTF.

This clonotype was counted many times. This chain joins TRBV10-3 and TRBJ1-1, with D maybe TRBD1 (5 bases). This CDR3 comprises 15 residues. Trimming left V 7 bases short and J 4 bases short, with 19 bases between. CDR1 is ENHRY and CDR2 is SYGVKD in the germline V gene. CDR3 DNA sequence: TGTGCCATCACAGACTTACATCCAGGGACCACTGAAGCTTTCTTT. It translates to CAITDLHPGTTEAFF.

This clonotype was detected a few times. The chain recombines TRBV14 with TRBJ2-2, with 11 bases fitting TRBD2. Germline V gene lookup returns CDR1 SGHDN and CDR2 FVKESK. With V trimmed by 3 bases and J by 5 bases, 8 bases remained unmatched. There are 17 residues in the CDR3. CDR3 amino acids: CASSHRTSGLGTGELFF. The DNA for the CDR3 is TGTGCCAGCAGCCATCGGACTAGCGGGTTAGGAACCGGGGAGCTGTTTTTT.

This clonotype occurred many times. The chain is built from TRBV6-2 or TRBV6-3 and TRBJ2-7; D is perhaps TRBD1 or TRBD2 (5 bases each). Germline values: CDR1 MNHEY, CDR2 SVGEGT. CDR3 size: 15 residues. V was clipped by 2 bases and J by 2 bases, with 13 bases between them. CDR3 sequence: CASSYGGFSPYEQYF. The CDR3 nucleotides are TGTGCCAGCAGTTACGGGGGTTTCAGTCCCTACGAGCAGTACTTC.

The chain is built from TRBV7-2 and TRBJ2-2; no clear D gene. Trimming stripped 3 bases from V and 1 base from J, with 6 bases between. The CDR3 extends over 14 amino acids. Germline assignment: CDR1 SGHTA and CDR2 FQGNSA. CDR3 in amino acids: CASSFTRNTGELFF. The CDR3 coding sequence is TGTGCCAGCAGCTTCACAAGGAACACCGGGGAGCTGTTTTTT.

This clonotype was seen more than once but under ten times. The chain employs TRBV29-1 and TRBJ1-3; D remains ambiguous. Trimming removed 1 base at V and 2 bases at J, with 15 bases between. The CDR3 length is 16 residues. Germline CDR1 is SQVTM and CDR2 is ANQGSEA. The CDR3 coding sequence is TGCAGCGTTGAAGTAGGGAAGTCGGGTACTGGAAACACCATATATTTT. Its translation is CSVEVGKSGTGNTIYF.

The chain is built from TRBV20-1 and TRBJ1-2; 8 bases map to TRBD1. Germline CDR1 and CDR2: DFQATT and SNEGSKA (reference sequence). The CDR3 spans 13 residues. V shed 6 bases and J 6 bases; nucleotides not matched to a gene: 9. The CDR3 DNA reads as TGCAGTGCCAAGACAGGGGACGGAGATGGCTACACCTTC. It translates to CSAKTGDGDGYTF.

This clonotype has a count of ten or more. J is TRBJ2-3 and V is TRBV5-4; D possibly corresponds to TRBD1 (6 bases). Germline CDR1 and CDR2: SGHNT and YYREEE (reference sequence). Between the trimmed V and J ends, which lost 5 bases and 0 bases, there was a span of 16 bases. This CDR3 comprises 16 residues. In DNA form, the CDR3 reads TGTGCCAGCAGTTCGACCGGGACAATCAGCACAGATACGCAGTATTTT. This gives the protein CASSSTGTISTDTQYF.